A selection of T cell receptor beta chains follows, all from one sample in a study of regulatory T cells in long-lasting Graves disease. TCRdb independently ran MiXCR on the multiplex PCR reads; one entry per CDR3 protein. The sample includes a few hundred thousand distinct CDR3 sequences, about 15% seen only once; the top ten take over 7%. The data also belong to a second study, concerning T cells in Graves' hyperthyroidism and ophthalmopathy.

Here the sequenced sample was peripheral blood mononuclear cells (PBMCs), taken at new diagnosis, from a patient treated with antithyroid drugs. Receptors were obtained from a woman aged 40 to 49 with Graves disease. Each CDR3 is given with its conserved first and last residue. Fields, in order: CDR3 protein, CDR3 DNA, J gene, D gene, clone size, V gene. A D gene is named only where the DNA matches it firmly. Expanded clones are given a class, and other clones once, few, many or no size at all.

CDR3aa: CASNLQGANTEAFF
CDR3nt: TGTGCCAGCAATTTACAGGGGGCGAACACTGAAGCTTTCTTT
j_gene: TRBJ1-1
d_gene: TRBD1
abundance: many
v_gene: TRBV7-9

CDR3aa: CASRGWDTDTEAFF
CDR3nt: TGTGCCAGCAGGGGCTGGGACACCGACACTGAAGCTTTCTTT
j_gene: TRBJ1-1
d_gene: .
abundance: .
v_gene: TRBV27

CDR3aa: CSVEDQSGKGYEQYF
CDR3nt: TGCAGCGTTGAAGATCAGAGCGGGAAGGGCTACGAGCAGTACTTC
j_gene: TRBJ2-7
d_gene: TRBD2
abundance: .
v_gene: TRBV29-1

CDR3aa: CASSPSGDGYTF
CDR3nt: TGTGCCAGTAGCCCTTCAGGAGATGGCTACACCTTC
j_gene: TRBJ1-2
d_gene: .
abundance: .
v_gene: TRBV19

CDR3aa: CATSRDLLGRWTGELFF
CDR3nt: TGTGCCACCAGCAGAGATTTATTGGGTCGGTGGACCGGGGAGCTGTTTTTT
j_gene: TRBJ2-2
d_gene: .
abundance: .
v_gene: TRBV15

CDR3aa: CASSPGLAGVGQETQYF
CDR3nt: TGTGCCAGCAGCCCGGGACTAGCGGGAGTGGGCCAAGAGACCCAGTACTTC
j_gene: TRBJ2-5
d_gene: TRBD2
abundance: many
v_gene: TRBV7-9

CDR3aa: CASNPSAGYYGYTF
CDR3nt: TGTGCCAGTAATCCTTCGGCCGGCTACTATGGCTACACCTTC
j_gene: TRBJ1-2
d_gene: .
abundance: many
v_gene: TRBV6-1

CDR3aa: CASRPSGGYTEAFF
CDR3nt: TGTGCCAGTCGCCCTTCAGGGGGTTACACTGAAGCTTTCTTT
j_gene: TRBJ1-1
d_gene: TRBD1
abundance: many
v_gene: TRBV19

CDR3aa: CASSVSGRGEQYF
CDR3nt: TGTGCCAGCAGCGTTAGCGGGAGAGGCGAGCAGTACTTC
j_gene: TRBJ2-7
d_gene: TRBD2
abundance: many
v_gene: TRBV9

CDR3aa: CASSLVQGAYGYTF
CDR3nt: TGTGCCAGCAGCTTAGTACAGGGGGCGTATGGCTACACCTTC
j_gene: TRBJ1-2
d_gene: TRBD1
abundance: few
v_gene: TRBV7-9

CDR3aa: CAWSEAELHGYTF
CDR3nt: TGTGCCTGGAGTGAGGCAGAGCTGCATGGCTACACCTTC
j_gene: TRBJ1-2
d_gene: .
abundance: .
v_gene: TRBV30

CDR3aa: CASSDPGTSGKTQYF
CDR3nt: TGTGCCAGCAGCGACCCCGGGACTAGCGGCAAGACCCAGTACTTC
j_gene: TRBJ2-5
d_gene: TRBD2
abundance: many
v_gene: TRBV2

CDR3aa: CASSDGVGPGRNIQYF
CDR3nt: TGTGCCAGCAGTGACGGGGTAGGCCCGGGGAGAAACATTCAGTACTTC
j_gene: TRBJ2-4
d_gene: .
abundance: many
v_gene: TRBV2

CDR3aa: CASTAMGGAGPTYNEQFF
CDR3nt: TGTGCCAGCACCGCCATGGGGGGAGCGGGACCCACCTACAATGAGCAGTTCTTC
j_gene: TRBJ2-1
d_gene: TRBD2
abundance: many
v_gene: TRBV2

CDR3aa: CASSQGLAGVSDTQYF
CDR3nt: TGCGCCAGCAGCCAAGGACTAGCGGGAGTGTCAGATACGCAGTATTTT
j_gene: TRBJ2-3
d_gene: TRBD2
abundance: .
v_gene: TRBV4-3

CDR3aa: CASSSRGLPQETQYF
CDR3nt: TGTGCCAGCAGCTCGAGGGGGCTACCCCAAGAGACCCAGTACTTC
j_gene: TRBJ2-5
d_gene: TRBD1
abundance: many
v_gene: TRBV28

CDR3aa: CATSGQTTSGRTNEQFF
CDR3nt: TGTGCCACCAGTGGCCAAACGACTAGCGGGAGGACGAATGAGCAGTTCTTC
j_gene: TRBJ2-1
d_gene: TRBD2
abundance: .
v_gene: TRBV24-1

CDR3aa: CASSIDRGTGTDTQYF
CDR3nt: TGTGCCAGTAGTATAGACAGGGGGACGGGCACAGATACGCAGTATTTT
j_gene: TRBJ2-3
d_gene: TRBD1
abundance: .
v_gene: TRBV19

CDR3aa: CSVGPGGTDTQYF
CDR3nt: TGCAGCGTTGGACCAGGGGGCACAGATACGCAGTATTTT
j_gene: TRBJ2-3
d_gene: .
abundance: many
v_gene: TRBV29-1

CDR3aa: CASSVTGALTGELFF
CDR3nt: TGTGCCAGTAGTGTCACAGGGGCCCTCACCGGGGAGCTGTTTTTT
j_gene: TRBJ2-2
d_gene: TRBD1
abundance: .
v_gene: TRBV19

CDR3aa: CASSIRGGGSYNEQFF
CDR3nt: TGTGCCAGTAGTATCAGGGGGGGAGGGTCCTACAATGAGCAGTTCTTC
j_gene: TRBJ2-1
d_gene: .
abundance: few
v_gene: TRBV19

CDR3aa: CASRSGFANTGELFF
CDR3nt: TGTGCCAGCCGCAGCGGGTTCGCGAACACCGGGGAGCTGTTTTTT
j_gene: TRBJ2-2
d_gene: .
abundance: many
v_gene: TRBV12-3/TRBV12-4

CDR3aa: CASSLPMPGVQETQYF
CDR3nt: TGTGCCAGCAGCTTACCTATGCCAGGGGTCCAAGAGACCCAGTACTTC
j_gene: TRBJ2-5
d_gene: .
abundance: .
v_gene: TRBV5-6

CDR3aa: CSARDGLADTDTQYF
CDR3nt: TGCAGTGCTAGAGATGGGCTAGCGGACACAGATACGCAGTATTTT
j_gene: TRBJ2-3
d_gene: TRBD2
abundance: .
v_gene: TRBV20-1